The subject of this entry is one TCR beta chain. The antigen remains unidentified. The data originate from a study of CD8+ T cells in alopecia areata. Overall study context: Dosing spanned 6 to 18 months on tofacitinib, then 6 months off drug. Treated patients' severity was scored by percentage of affected scalp area. Study-wide results and limits: Tofacitinib significantly reduced both scalp clonality and expanded CD8+ clones among the top 100.

The authors extracted RNA and reverse transcribed it into cDNA as the sequencing template. The repertoire was sequenced with immunoSEQ multiplex PCR; TCRdb's copy has only in-frame clones and lacks some. The sample holds more than 200,000 clones; approximately 72% are singletons and the top ten take 1% to 1.5%. Stated treatment: oral pan-JAK inhibitor, 5-10 mg twice daily. Sorted out of PBMCs were CD4+ T cells and CD8+ T cells. The source of this sequence is a human donor with alopecia areata. Sequences were derived from CD4+ T cells sorted from blood, sampled between weeks 43 and 45, from a patient treated with tofacitinib.

DNA for the CDR3: TGCGCCAGCAGCCAAGACCCTACCGACAGTTTTGGCTACACCTTC. It specifies CASSQDPTDSFGYTF. The chain recombines TRBV4-3 with TRBJ1-2, with D tentatively TRBD1 (5 bases). Germline V gene sequence: CDR1 LGHNA, CDR2 YSLEER. Trimming stripped 0 bases from V and 7 bases from J, with 15 bases between. The CDR3 is 15 residues long.